The 5 T cell receptor beta chains given below trace back to one sample, sequenced in a study of radiotherapy plus CTLA-4 blockade in lung cancer. The data were produced by immunoSEQ multiplex PCR, yet TCRdb's version contains in-frame clones alone and is incomplete. The top ten clones hold around 10% of a sample with tens of thousands of clones, approximately 76% of them seen once. The starting material was peripheral blood, obtained from a patient treated with radiotherapy plus ipilimumab. The receptors derive from a human donor with non-small cell lung cancer who had stable disease on radiotherapy plus ipilimumab.

The chain carries TRBV5-4 and TRBJ1-4, with no clear D. CDR1 and CDR2 from the germline V gene are SGHNT and YYREEE (reference sequence). This CDR3 is 13 amino acids long. Trimming stripped 3 bases from V and 7 bases from J, with 10 bases between. The CDR3 protein is CASSSGPIEKLFF. In DNA form, the CDR3 reads TGTGCCAGCAGCTCCGGGCCTATTGAAAAACTGTTTTTT.

This clone was found a few times. V gene TRBV27 combines with J gene TRBJ2-3, with TRBD2 matching over 13 bases. CDR3 length equals 14 residues. CDR1 and CDR2 (germline): MNHEY, SMNVEV (reference sequence). The V and J ends lost 8 bases and 4 bases, in that order; junction bases with no gene match: 3. The DNA for the CDR3 is TGTGCCAGCGGGGGACTAGCGGGGCCAGATACGCAGTATTTT. Its translation is CASGGLAGPDTQYF.

The V and J genes are TRBV27 and TRBJ1-6; 7 bases are a match to TRBD1. V dropped 4 bases and J dropped 6; count of bases not matched to a gene: 6. CDR1 and CDR2 from the germline V gene are MNHEY and SMNVEV (reference sequence). This CDR3 contains 15 residues. The CDR3 DNA reads as TGTGCCAGCAGTTCGGGACAGTTATTTAATTCACCCCTCCACTTT. This sequence encodes CASSSGQLFNSPLHF.

This clone came up a few times. The chain uses TRBV5-1 and TRBJ2-3; 9 nucleotides line up with TRBD2. Germline CDR1 reads SGHRS; CDR2 reads YFSETQ. V was clipped by 2 bases and J by 2 bases; unmatched bases: 3. The CDR3 sequence is 15 residues long. Written as DNA, the CDR3 is TGCGCCAGCAGCTTCGAGCGGGGGGTCACAGATACGCAGTATTTT. It codes for CASSFERGVTDTQYF.

The CDR3 region has the DNA TGTGCCAGCAGCTTGCTGGACAACACCGGGGAGCTGTTTTTT. This translates into CASSLLDNTGELFF. The chain joins TRBV7-8 to TRBJ2-2, with unresolved D. In germline, CDR1 is SGHVS, CDR2 FQNEAQ. The CDR3 has 14 residues. Between the trimmed V and J ends, which lost 3 bases and 2 bases, there was a span of 7 bases.